These T cell receptor beta chains were read from a single sample in a study of cytomegalovirus exposure and HLA in healthy donors. The method was immunoSEQ multiplex PCR; TCRdb's version includes in-frame clones alone and lacks a portion of them. The sample shows under 200,000 clones, about four fifths of them seen only once. Specimen: PBMCs. Every receptor here comes from a male donor in good health and CMV-seronegative. CDR3s include the opening cysteine and the closing phenylalanine or tryptophan. D genes are given only for firm matches. Not all rows give a size; the values are once, few, many and, for expanded clones, a class.

V gene	D gene	J gene	clone size	CDR3 DNA	CDR3 protein
TRBV6-1	.	TRBJ1-1	.	TGTGCCAGCAGTAGGTTACCCCAGCAGGACACTGAAGCTTTCTTT	CASSRLPQQDTEAFF
TRBV28	TRBD2	TRBJ2-7	.	TGTGCCAGCAAAATAGCGGGAGCGGCCTACGAGCAGTACTTC	CASKIAGAAYEQYF
TRBV6-1	.	TRBJ1-5	.	TGTGCCAGCAGTGAAGCAACGGGACTGAGCAATCAGCCCCAGCATTTT	CASSEATGLSNQPQHF
TRBV15	TRBD2	TRBJ2-1	.	TGTGCCACCAGCAGAGAATTTCAACTAGCGGGTAACAATGAGCAGTTCTTC	CATSREFQLAGNNEQFF
TRBV28	TRBD1	TRBJ1-2	.	TGTGCCAGCAGTTTCCAATGGACAGGGAGTGGCTACACCTTC	CASSFQWTGSGYTF
TRBV4-1	.	TRBJ1-4	.	TGCGCCAGCAGCCAAGATACCCCGGGGGCTAATGAAAAACTGTTTTTT	CASSQDTPGANEKLFF
TRBV9	TRBD1	TRBJ2-2	.	TGTGCCAGCAGCGTAGCTCGACAGGGGCTTGCCGGGGAGCTGTTTTTT	CASSVARQGLAGELFF
TRBV5-1	TRBD1	TRBJ2-1	.	TGCGCCAGCAGCACCGGACAGGGGGCGGCCTACAATGAGCAGTTCTTC	CASSTGQGAAYNEQFF
TRBV7-8	TRBD1	TRBJ1-6	.	TGTGCCAGCAGCTTAGCGACAGGGGGCAATTCACCCCTCCACTTT	CASSLATGGNSPLHF
TRBV2	.	TRBJ1-4	once	TGTGCCAGCAGCTTCCCTAATGAAAAACTGTTTTTT	CASSFPNEKLFF
TRBV6-5	.	TRBJ1-2	.	TGTGCCAGCAGTGTGTCAGGGTATAACCATGGCTACACCTTC	CASSVSGYNHGYTF
TRBV5-6	.	TRBJ1-6	once	TGTGCCAGCAGCCCGGACACCACAAATTCACCCCTCCACTTT	CASSPDTTNSPLHF
TRBV28	TRBD1	TRBJ1-4	.	TGTGCCAGCACACTGACAGGGGGTAATGAAAAACTGTTTTTT	CASTLTGGNEKLFF
TRBV6-1	TRBD2	TRBJ2-3	.	TGTGCCAGCAGTGAAGCGGGGACTAGCGGCACAGATACGCAGTATTTT	CASSEAGTSGTDTQYF
TRBV15	.	TRBJ2-4	few	TGTGCCACCAGCGGTCAGGGAACGGGCAAAAACATTCAGTACTTC	CATSGQGTGKNIQYF
TRBV2	TRBD1	TRBJ1-1	.	TGTGCCAGCAGGGCAAGACAGGGATCCACTAAAGCTTTCTTT	CASRARQGSTKAFF
TRBV5-1	TRBD1	TRBJ2-1	few	TGCGCCAGTTACTCGTCCAGGGGGTGGGGCCGGGATGAGCAGTTCTTC	CASYSSRGWGRDEQFF
TRBV29-1	.	TRBJ2-1	few	TGCAGCGCCGGTGAGGCGGGGCTCTCCTACAATGAGCAGTTCTTC	CSAGEAGLSYNEQFF
TRBV25-1	TRBD1	TRBJ1-2	.	TGTGCCAGCAGTGGAGCCCCGGACAGGGTAGGCTATGGCTACACCTTC	CASSGAPDRVGYGYTF
TRBV11-3	TRBD1	TRBJ2-2	.	TGTGCCAGCAGCTCAGGACAGGGGGCCCCCGGGGAGCTGTTTTTT	CASSSGQGAPGELFF
TRBV7-2	TRBD1	TRBJ1-2	.	TGTGCCAGCAGCTTACCCGACAGGGTAGTGTACTATGGCTACACCTTC	CASSLPDRVVYYGYTF
TRBV11-2	.	TRBJ1-2	.	TGTGCCAGCAGTCGAGAGACAGGACGAGGCTACACCTTC	CASSRETGRGYTF
TRBV2	.	TRBJ1-5	.	TGTGCCAGCAGTGGCGGGACTTATCAGCCCCAGCATTTT	CASSGGTYQPQHF